The rows below give T cell receptor beta chains drawn from one sample of a study of T cell changes during pregnancy in multiple sclerosis. Clones were read by immunoSEQ multiplex PCR, and TCRdb kept only the in-frame ones, dropping some. Of fewer than 40,000 clones listed, around 90% are singletons. This sample comprised CD4+ T cells from peripheral blood mononuclear cells, obtained in the third trimester of pregnancy. These receptors were collected from a female donor with multiple sclerosis, enrolled in a pregnancy study. The CDR3 runs from the conserved cysteine through the conserved F or W. The D gene is left open where the match is weak. A row's size may be missing; if present it is once, few, many or a size class.

V gene	J gene	clone size	D gene	CDR3 DNA	CDR3 protein
TRBV5-4	TRBJ1-1	-	TRBD1	TGTGCCAGCAGCTTGGTCCCGACAGGGATGAACACTGAAGCTTTCTTT	CASSLVPTGMNTEAFF
TRBV19	TRBJ1-1	-	-	TGTGCCAGTAGTATAGGCCCCGGTAAGAACACTGAAGCTTTCTTT	CASSIGPGKNTEAFF
TRBV5-4	TRBJ1-5	-	-	TGTGCCAGCAGCTTAGGAGAGAATCAGCCCCAGCATTTT	CASSLGENQPQHF
TRBV18	TRBJ2-7	few	TRBD1	TGTGCCAGCTCACCACCAGTACGGACAGGGATTGAATTGTACGAGCAGTACTTC	CASSPPVRTGIELYEQYF
TRBV10-3	TRBJ2-1	-	TRBD1	TGTGCCATCAGTGGAGGGACAGGAGCCTACAATGAGCAGTTCTTC	CAISGGTGAYNEQFF
TRBV27	TRBJ1-5	-	-	TGTGCCAGCAGTTTAGAGGGTGGGGATCAGCCCCAGCATTTT	CASSLEGGDQPQHF
TRBV9	TRBJ2-7	-	-	TGTGCCAGCAGCCCAGACTTCTACGAGCAGTACTTC	CASSPDFYEQYF
TRBV29-1	TRBJ1-2	-	-	TGCAGCGGTCGGACAGAGGGGTATGGCTACACCTTC	CSGRTEGYGYTF
TRBV5-4	TRBJ2-3	few	-	TGTGCCAGCAGGTCGGACACGGACACAGATACGCAGTATTTT	CASRSDTDTDTQYF
TRBV28	TRBJ2-1	-	-	TGTGCCAGCAGTTTATTAGGTTACGGGACAACGAGCTCCTACAATGAGCAGTTCTTC	CASSLLGYGTTSSYNEQFF
TRBV11-2	TRBJ2-1	-	-	TGTGCCAGCAGCTTACTAGCGACTTCCTACAATGAGCAGTTCTTC	CASSLLATSYNEQFF
TRBV5-8	TRBJ2-3	-	-	TGTGCCAGCATCTCAACGGACTCCCCCACAGATACGCAGTATTTT	CASISTDSPTDTQYF
TRBV7-7	TRBJ2-7	few	-	TGTGCTAGCAGCCTCGACAGGGCGGGGGAGCAGTACTTC	CASSLDRAGEQYF
TRBV5-1	TRBJ2-1	-	-	TGCGCCAGCAGCTTGCAGGGCTCCTACAATGAGCAGTTCTTC	CASSLQGSYNEQFF
TRBV19	TRBJ2-1	-	-	TGTGCCAGTAGTATCCCTAACAGGGGAGGTGAGCAGTTCTTC	CASSIPNRGGEQFF
TRBV9	TRBJ1-3	-	-	TGTGCCAGCAGCGTACAGGGCTCAGCCCCTGGAAACACCATATATTTT	CASSVQGSAPGNTIYF
TRBV2	TRBJ2-3	-	TRBD1	TGTGCCAGCAGTGATCGACAGGGAGACACAGATACGCAGTATTTT	CASSDRQGDTDTQYF
TRBV27	TRBJ2-1	-	TRBD2	TGTGCCAGCAGTTTACTAGCGGGCTCCTACAATGAGCAGTTCTTC	CASSLLAGSYNEQFF
TRBV6-4	TRBJ2-3	medium-sized	-	TGTGCCAGCAGGAGTGGCGGGGTCGACACAGATACGCAGTATTTT	CASRSGGVDTDTQYF
TRBV5-8	TRBJ1-5	-	-	TGTGCCAGCAGCTTGGGTCTACAGTACAATCAGCCCCAGCATTTT	CASSLGLQYNQPQHF
TRBV29-1	TRBJ2-4	-	TRBD1	TGCAGCGCCGACCCCGGGACAGGGCAAAACATTCAGTACTTC	CSADPGTGQNIQYF
TRBV29-1	TRBJ2-1	-	TRBD2	TGCAGCGCGGGACTAGCGGGAGACGGTGAGCAGTTCTTC	CSAGLAGDGEQFF
TRBV5-4	TRBJ2-4	-	-	TGTGCCAGCAGCGAGGACAGCAAAAACATTCAGTACTTC	CASSEDSKNIQYF
TRBV5-4	TRBJ2-3	-	-	TGTGCCAGCAGCCCCCAGCAGGGGGGACGGGATACGCAGTATTTT	CASSPQQGGRDTQYF
TRBV5-1	TRBJ1-2	once	TRBD1	TGCGCCAGCAGCGCAACGGACAGGGTTCATTATGGCTACACCTTC	CASSATDRVHYGYTF
TRBV10-3	TRBJ1-1	-	-	TGTGCCATCAGTGCTCTAATGAACACTGAAGCTTTCTTT	CAISALMNTEAFF
TRBV7-3	TRBJ2-1	-	-	TGTGCCAGCAGCTTATGGACAGAGAATGAGCAGTTCTTC	CASSLWTENEQFF
TRBV11-1	TRBJ2-2	-	TRBD1	TGTGCCACCGGCCGGGGGACAGGGGTCACCGGGGAGCTGTTTTTT	CATGRGTGVTGELFF
TRBV19	TRBJ1-2	-	-	TGTGCCAGTAGTATAGACAAAAACTATGGCTACACCTTC	CASSIDKNYGYTF
TRBV4-1	TRBJ2-7	-	TRBD2	TGCGCCAGCAGCCCACTAGCGCAGACGTACTCCTACGAGCAGTACTTC	CASSPLAQTYSYEQYF
TRBV5-1	TRBJ2-3	-	-	TGCGCCAGCAGCTTGTTCCTCGGGGGTTTAGATACGCAGTATTTT	CASSLFLGGLDTQYF
TRBV6-6	TRBJ2-2	-	-	TGTGCCAGCAGTTACTCGAACGGGGGAGTCGGGGAGCTGTTTTTT	CASSYSNGGVGELFF
TRBV28	TRBJ2-1	-	-	TGTGCCAGCTTAGGGACGGGGGATGAGCAGTTCTTC	CASLGTGDEQFF
TRBV6-6	TRBJ2-1	-	TRBD2	TGTGCCAGCAGTTCACAACCGTTTTCTAGCGGGACGGAGTTCTTC	CASSSQPFSSGTEFF
TRBV6-5	TRBJ2-7	-	-	TGTGCCAGCAGACAAGGGAGGGAGCAGTACTTC	CASRQGREQYF
TRBV19	TRBJ1-3	-	-	TGTGCCAGTAGTCCCATAGTGAGCTCTGGAAACACCATATATTTT	CASSPIVSSGNTIYF
TRBV7-9	TRBJ1-4	-	TRBD1	TGTGCCAGCAGCTTTGGACAGGGGACTGATGAAAAACTGTTTTTT	CASSFGQGTDEKLFF
TRBV18	TRBJ2-2	once	TRBD2	TGTGCCAGCTCACCTGGCGGGAGAAGGACCGGGGAGCTGTTTTTT	CASSPGGRRTGELFF
TRBV5-1	TRBJ2-3	-	TRBD2	TGCGCCAGCGGCCGCCTAGCGGGACCCACAGATACGCAGTATTTT	CASGRLAGPTDTQYF
TRBV28	TRBJ1-5	-	TRBD1	TGTGCCAGCAGTTTAGCGACAGGGGGTAGCAATCAGCCCCAGCATTTT	CASSLATGGSNQPQHF
TRBV6-5	TRBJ1-2	-	-	TGTGCCAGCCAGACCGGCCTGGAGAATGGCTACACCTTC	CASQTGLENGYTF
TRBV6-1	TRBJ2-7	-	-	TGTGCCAGCAGTGAAGCGGGGTCAGGGCAGCAGTACTTC	CASSEAGSGQQYF
TRBV10-3	TRBJ1-1	-	TRBD1	TGTGCCATTTCCGGGACAGGGGGGACTGAAGCTTTCTTT	CAISGTGGTEAFF
TRBV5-1	TRBJ2-1	few	TRBD1	TGCGCCAGCAGCTTGGTGGACAGGGACTATGAGCAGTTCTTC	CASSLVDRDYEQFF
TRBV28	TRBJ1-1	-	-	TGTGCCAGCAGTTATCACAGGGAATCTGAAGCTTTCTTT	CASSYHRESEAFF
TRBV4-3	TRBJ2-2	once	-	TGCGCCAGCAGCCAAGAGGCAGTCGCCGCGAACACCGGGGAGCTGTTTTTT	CASSQEAVAANTGELFF
TRBV6-5	TRBJ2-7	-	-	TGTGCCAGCAGTTACTCCGCACTACCTTCCTACGAGCAGTACTTC	CASSYSALPSYEQYF
TRBV6-6	TRBJ2-7	-	TRBD2	TGTGCCAGCAGTTACTCGACTAGCGGGAATGTTTATGAGCAGTACTTC	CASSYSTSGNVYEQYF
TRBV19	TRBJ2-5	-	-	TGTGCCAGTAGCACACAGGGCGCTGAGACCCAGTACTTC	CASSTQGAETQYF
TRBV4-1	TRBJ2-7	-	-	TGCGCCAGCAGCCAAGATGGCCGGGGACTCTACGAGCAGTACTTC	CASSQDGRGLYEQYF
TRBV2	TRBJ2-1	-	TRBD2	TGTGCCAGCAGTGAATGGGGGCTAGCGGGAGGTGAGCAGTTCTTC	CASSEWGLAGGEQFF